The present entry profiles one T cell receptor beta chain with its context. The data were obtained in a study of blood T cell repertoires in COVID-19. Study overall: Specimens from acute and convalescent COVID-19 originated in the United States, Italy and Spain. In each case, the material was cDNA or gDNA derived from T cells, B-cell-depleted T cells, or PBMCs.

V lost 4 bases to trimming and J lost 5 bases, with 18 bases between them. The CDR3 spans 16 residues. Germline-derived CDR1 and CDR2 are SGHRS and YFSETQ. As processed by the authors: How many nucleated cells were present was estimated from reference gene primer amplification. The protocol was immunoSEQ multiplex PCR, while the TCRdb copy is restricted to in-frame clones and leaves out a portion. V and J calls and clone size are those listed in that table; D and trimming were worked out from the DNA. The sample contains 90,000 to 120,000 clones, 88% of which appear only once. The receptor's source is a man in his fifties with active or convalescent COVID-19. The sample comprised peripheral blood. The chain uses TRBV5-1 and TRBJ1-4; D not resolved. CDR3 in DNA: TGCGCCAGCAGCGGCGGCGCGCAGCCTTACAATGAAAAACTGTTTTTT. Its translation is CASSGGAQPYNEKLFF.